The clone carrying this T cell receptor (beta chain) was seen a few times. Its antigen is undetermined. The CDR3 totals 15 residues. Losses at the gene ends were 7 bases for V and 9 bases for J; bases not matched to a gene: 14. From the 5' RACE reads, TCRdb called clonotypes with MiXCR, one entry per CDR3 protein. The sample holds 68,000 or so distinct CDR3 sequences, over 6% seen once. The source of the sample is a study of T cells after yellow fever vaccination. Study findings and constraints: Post-booster reappearance was seen for most primary-vaccination clones (just under 97% CD4, around 91% CD8). Repertoires obtained by FACS sorting could include abundant clonotypes that entered as contaminants from the bulk population.

The sequence was obtained from a young man who received the YFV17D yellow fever vaccine. The chain uses TRBV12-3 or TRBV12-4 and TRBJ1-5; TRBD1 agrees at 8 bases. The specimen comprised CD8+ T cells sorted from PBMCs, sampled more than 40 days after the first yellow fever vaccination. The CDR3 bases are TGTGCCAGCAACTCCGGGACAGGCCGGGGAGGGCCCCAGCATTTT. Encoded protein: CASNSGTGRGGPQHF.